Following are 3 T cell receptor beta chains from one sample sequenced in a study of T cell repertoires in cytomegalovirus infection. Using its own MiXCR run on the reads, TCRdb lists one record per CDR3 protein. The profile shows around 350,000 distinct CDR3 sequences, around 18% of them singletons. Sequencing was done on a sample of PBMCs. The receptors here all came from a human donor in good health (CMV status not recorded). Some clones in this sample may be carry-over from other donors' samples.

This clonotype has at least ten counts. The chain recombines TRBV7-2 with TRBJ1-5, with D hard to call. The ends were cut back, 5 bases at V and 7 bases at J, with 15 bases in the middle. Germline V gene sequence: CDR1 SGHTA, CDR2 FQGNSA. CDR3 size: 14 residues. Here the CDR3 DNA reads TGTGCCAGCAGCCCTGGGTCCCCAAGGCAGCCCCAGCATTTT. Encoded protein: CASSPGSPRQPQHF.

This clonotype showed up just a few times. A much larger clone differs from this one at a single base, so this may be a read error. The chain is built from TRBV5-6 and TRBJ2-1, with 11 bases that match TRBD2. Looked up from germline, CDR1 is SGHDT and CDR2 is YYEEEE. The V gene end was trimmed by 4 bases and the J gene end by 4 bases; junction bases not matched to a gene: 4. The CDR3 has 15 amino acids. The CDR3 sequence: CASSMGLAEYNEQFF. The CDR3 region has the DNA TGTGCCAGCAGCATGGGACTAGCGGAGTACAATGAGCAGTTCTTC.

There are many counts of this clonotype. J is TRBJ1-1 and V is TRBV11-2; no firm D call. The CDR3 consists of 11 residues. V was trimmed by 3 bases and J by 12 bases, leaving 11 bases between them. Per germline, CDR1 SGHAT and CDR2 FQNNGV. The CDR3 spells CASSLSRLSFF. In DNA form, the CDR3 reads TGTGCCAGCAGCTTGAGTCGGCTGTCTTTCTTT.